This TCR beta chain was documented in a study of shared clonotypes between healthy human individuals. The overall study: Every donor yielded three CD4 naive, three CD4 memory, two CD8 naive and one CD8 memory plate.

Sequencing was performed with immunoSEQ multiplex PCR; in TCRdb, only in-frame clones are kept and a portion is missing. The sample carries tens of thousands of clones, roughly two thirds recorded once. There are 13 residues in the CDR3. The V end lost 4 bases, the J end lost 3 bases, and 9 bases lay between the germline ends. Germline loops: CDR1 SGHDN, CDR2 FVKESK. Sequenced material: memory CD8+ T cells sorted from blood. Subset given: CD45RO+ cells pooled with CCR7-negative TemRA cells. The TCR was taken from a man aged 25 to 40 in good health. The rearrangement uses TRBV14 and TRBJ1-1, with TRBD1 as a possible D gene (6 bases). CDR3 bases: TGTGCCAGCAGCCGAACAGGGTACACTGAAGCTTTCTTT. Protein: CASSRTGYTEAFF.